The 28 T cell receptor beta chains below come from one sample, sequenced in a study of T cells in localized non-small cell lung cancer. Here immunoSEQ multiplex PCR was the method, and the copy in TCRdb shows in-frame clones only, minus some. The data hold fewer than 3,000 clones, with around 40% observed a single time. Sequences were derived from lung tumor tissue, sampled before any cancer treatment. These receptors originate from a male donor at least 60 years old with stage I squamous cell lung carcinoma.

This rearrangement joins TRBV19 to TRBJ2-2; D remains ambiguous. The CDR3 is 13 residues long. Germline V gene sequence: CDR1 LNHDA, CDR2 SQIVND (reference sequence). The V end lost 3 bases, the J end lost 7 bases, and 9 bases lay between the germline ends. The CDR3 region is CASSILVGGELFF. CDR3 nucleotides: TGTGCCAGTAGTATCCTGGTGGGCGGGGAGCTGTTTTTT. Complete variable domain (other parts from reference TRBV19 and TRBJ2-2): DGGITQSPKYLFRKEGQNVTLSCEQNLNHDAMYWYRQDPGQGLRLIYYSQIVNDFQKGDIAEGYSVSREKKESFPLTVTSAQKNPTAFYLCASSILVGGELFFGEGSRLTVL.

Sample share makes this clone medium-sized. The V call is TRBV11-3, the J call TRBJ2-7; weak D call: TRBD1 (6 bases). This CDR3 has 14 amino acids. Trimming cost V 3 bases and J 0 bases, with 9 bases left between them. The germline CDR1 and CDR2 sequences are SGHNT and YENEEA. The chain's CDR3 is CASSLGALSYEQYF. The CDR3 bases are TGTGCCAGCAGCTTGGGGGCTCTCTCCTACGAGCAGTACTTC.

This clone is categorized as medium-sized (0.01 to 0.1%). J is TRBJ1-5 and V is TRBV6-8, with 7 bases that match TRBD1. Per germline, CDR1 MNHGY and CDR2 SAAAGT. Trimming cost V 6 bases and J 2 bases; bases outside gene matches: 4. The CDR3 sequence is 14 residues long. The CDR3 coding sequence is TGTGCCAGCAGGAGGGACAGTGGCAATCAGCCCCAGCATTTT. Translating it yields CASRRDSGNQPQHF.

Comments on this clone: Compared with germline, one end of the junction differs, possibly owing to a read error. The chain has TRBV18 and TRBJ1-2; no definite D call. The CDR3 length is 12 residues. Per germline, CDR1 KGHSH and CDR2 LQKENI. This CDR3 is CASSLTDYGYTF. CDR3 DNA: TGTGCCAGCTCACTGACCGACTATGGCTACACCTTT.

V gene TRBV19 combines with J gene TRBJ2-5; 15 bases line up with TRBD2. Looked up from germline, CDR1 is LNHDA and CDR2 is SQIVND (reference sequence). This CDR3 spans 16 amino acids. V lost 6 bases to trimming and J lost 5 bases; unmatched junction nucleotides: 7. CDR3 protein: CASSGLAGGREETQYF. The CDR3 bases are TGTGCCAGTAGCGGACTAGCGGGAGGGAGGGAGGAGACCCAGTACTTC.

This chain links TRBV25-1 with TRBJ1-1; TRBD1 is a possible D gene (5 bases). The germline gives CDR1 MGHDK, CDR2 SYGVNS. The V end was cut by 0 bases, the J end by 5 bases, with 13 bases between. This CDR3 has 15 residues. The DNA of the CDR3 is TGTGCCAGCAGTGAATATCTCGGGGCAGGTACTGAAGCTTTCTTT. Amino acid sequence: CASSEYLGAGTEAFF. Variable domain in full (rest from reference TRBV25-1 and TRBJ1-1): EADIYQTPRYLVIGTGKKITLECSQTMGHDKMYWYQQDPGMELHLIHYSYGVNSTEKGDLSSESTVSRIRTEHFPLTLESARPSHTSQYLCASSEYLGAGTEAFFGQGTRLTVV.

This clone was picked up many times. V is TRBV11-3 and J is TRBJ2-7; D is possibly TRBD1 (6 bases). Germline V gene sequence: CDR1 SGHNT, CDR2 YENEEA. The CDR3 sequence is 14 residues long. Trimming shortened V by 6 bases and J by 2 bases, and 14 bases separated the two germline ends. The CDR3 DNA follows: TGTGCCAGCAGTCACCCAGGACAGCCCTACGAGCAGTACTTC. Translation gives CASSHPGQPYEQYF.

J is TRBJ2-1 and V is TRBV18; 9 bases are a match to TRBD1. The CDR3 totals 19 residues. V was clipped by 3 bases and J by 1 base; unmatched bases: 13. Germline lookup yields CDR1 KGHSH and CDR2 LQKENI. The CDR3 bases are TGTGCCAGCTCACCCCCTGGGGTTTTGGGGACAGGGTCCTACAATGAGCAGTTCTTC. Encoded protein: CASSPPGVLGTGSYNEQFF.

This clone showed up just a few times. This chain uses TRBV2 with TRBJ2-3; maybe TRBD1 (6 bases). This CDR3 is built from 15 residues. V lost 6 bases and J lost 1, with 14 bases in between. Germline values: CDR1 SNHLY, CDR2 FYNNEI. This CDR3 reads CASSPQGFGTDTQYF. CDR3 coding DNA: TGTGCCAGCAGCCCTCAGGGGTTCGGCACAGATACGCAGTATTTT. Complete variable domain (other parts from reference TRBV2 and TRBJ2-3): EPEVTQTPSHQVTQMGQEVILRCVPISNHLYFYWYRQILGQKVEFLVSFYNNEISEKSEIFDDQFSVERPDGSNFTLKIRSTKLEDSAMYFCASSPQGFGTDTQYFGPGTRLTVL.

The chain employs TRBV15 and TRBJ1-5; D is uncertain. CDR1 is LNHNV and CDR2 is YYDKDF in the germline V gene (reference sequence). V gave up 0 bases and J gave up 4 bases, with 16 bases separating them. The CDR3 consists of 17 residues. DNA of the CDR3: TGTGCCACCAGCAGAGATCTTAGCGCGACTGCAAATCAGCCCCAGCATTTT. Encoded protein: CATSRDLSATANQPQHF.

Only one count was recorded for this clone. The chain joins TRBV19 to TRBJ1-2; D gene ambiguous. Looked up from germline, CDR1 is LNHDA and CDR2 is SQIVND (reference sequence). The CDR3 spans 12 residues. V was trimmed by 4 bases and J by 4 bases, leaving 7 bases between them. The CDR3 nucleotides read TGTGCCAGTAGTACCGACACCTATGGCTACACCTTC. The encoded protein is CASSTDTYGYTF.

This chain links TRBV5-1 with TRBJ2-1, with 9 nucleotides matching TRBD2. The germline V gene has CDR1 SGHRS and CDR2 YFSETQ. V was clipped by 1 base and J by 3 bases; unmatched bases: 11. The CDR3 loop spans 18 amino acids. CDR3 residues: CASSLRREGFAVYNEQFF. The CDR3 nucleotides read TGCGCCAGCAGCTTGAGGCGGGAGGGTTTCGCGGTCTACAATGAGCAGTTCTTC.

This clone was picked up a small number of times. This chain uses TRBV15 with TRBJ2-1, with TRBD2 matching over 11 bases. Germline V gene data show CDR1 as LNHNV and CDR2 as YYDKDF (reference sequence). With V trimmed by 1 base and J by 6 bases, 2 bases remained unmatched. The CDR3 extends over 15 amino acids. CDR3 protein: CATSRGLAGSNEQFF. The CDR3 DNA reads as TGTGCCACCAGCAGAGGACTAGCGGGATCCAATGAGCAGTTCTTC.

The V and J genes are TRBV19 and TRBJ1-3, with D uncertain. Trimming took off 7 bases at V and 0 bases at J, with 16 bases between the two ends. CDR1 is LNHDA, CDR2 SQIVND, per germline (reference sequence). The CDR3 sequence is 16 residues long. Here the CDR3 reads CASKKVSGSSGNTIYF. The CDR3 DNA reads as TGTGCCAGTAAAAAGGTTTCGGGCAGCTCTGGAAACACCATATATTTT.

V is TRBV14 and J is TRBJ2-1; D gene uncertain. Trimming took off 1 base at V and 0 bases at J, with 16 bases between the two ends. The germline V gene encodes CDR1 SGHDN and CDR2 FVKESK. CDR3 length equals 18 residues. The CDR3 DNA follows: TGTGCCAGCAGCCAAGCGCTTCTACGGCTTAGCTCCTACAATGAGCAGTTCTTC. Amino acids: CASSQALLRLSSYNEQFF.

The V gene is TRBV6-7, the J gene TRBJ2-7, with a possible D match to TRBD2 (5 bases). TRBV6-7 is classed as an ORF, of uncertain function. V lost 5 bases and J 9 bases, leaving 11 bases between the germline ends. The length of the CDR3 is 11 residues. Here the CDR3 DNA reads TGTGCCAGCAGTCCCGGCGGGTCGCAGTACTTC. Translation gives CASSPGGSQYF.

The V call is TRBV27, the J call TRBJ2-3, with 10 bases that match TRBD2. The CDR3 has 15 amino acids. CDR1 MNHEY and CDR2 SMNVEV come from the germline V gene (reference sequence). J was trimmed by 4 bases and V by 6 bases; bases with no gene match: 7. CDR3 sequence (DNA): TGTGCCAGCAGCTCACTAGCGGGAAGTGCAGATACGCAGTATTTT. Translating gives CASSSLAGSADTQYF.

In nucleotides, the CDR3 is TGTGCCAGCAGTTCATCTCTAGGGTATGGAAACACCATATATTTT. It encodes CASSSSLGYGNTIYF. The chain uses TRBV6-8 and TRBJ1-3; no definite D call. V was shortened by 4 bases and J by 3 bases, with 13 bases between the two germline ends. There are 15 residues in the CDR3. Germline assignment: CDR1 MNHGY and CDR2 SAAAGT.

This clone was detected only a few times. The chain joins TRBV28 to TRBJ2-1, with TRBD2 matching 10 bases. V lost 8 bases to trimming and J lost 6 bases; unmatched junction nucleotides: 7. The V gene's germline CDR1 is MDHEN and CDR2 SYDVKM. CDR3 length: 14 residues. CDR3 sequence: CASGWTSGLNEQFF. The CDR3 nucleotides read TGTGCCAGCGGATGGACTAGCGGCCTCAATGAGCAGTTCTTC.

The CDR3 DNA follows: TGTGCCAGTAGTATAGACCGCGGGACCACAGATACGCAGTATTTT. Encoded protein: CASSIDRGTTDTQYF. The V gene is TRBV19, the J gene TRBJ2-3, with D possibly being TRBD2 (6 bases). Germline V gene data show CDR1 as LNHDA and CDR2 as SQIVND (reference sequence). V lost 0 bases and J lost 2, with 9 bases in between. The CDR3 has 15 residues.

The gene calls are TRBV30 and TRBJ2-2, with TRBD1 identical over 12 bases. J was trimmed by 5 bases and V by 2 bases; bases with no gene match: 9. This CDR3 is 17 amino acids long. CDR1 is GTSNPN, CDR2 SVGIG, per germline (reference sequence). The CDR3 is CAWSKPPGQGATGELFF. DNA for the CDR3: TGTGCCTGGAGTAAACCCCCGGGACAGGGGGCGACCGGGGAGCTGTTTTTT.

This clone has a handful of counts. One end of the junction is discordant with germline, which a read error may explain. The gene calls are TRBV28 and TRBJ2-1, with TRBD2 identical over 8 bases. Per germline, CDR1 MDHEN and CDR2 SYDVKM. The CDR3 loop spans 15 amino acids. CDR3 sequence: CASSSRDRLAGEEFF. As DNA, the CDR3 is TGTGCCAGCAGTTCCAGAGACAGGCTAGCGGGTGAGGAGTTCTTC.

This clone ranks as medium-sized. V gene TRBV9 combines with J gene TRBJ1-3; the D is unclear. V lost 2 bases and J 3 bases, leaving 12 bases between the germline ends. There are 15 residues in the CDR3. Germline V gene lookup returns CDR1 SGDLS and CDR2 YYNGEE. CDR3 in amino acids: CASSVSSADGNTIYF. CDR3 sequence (DNA): TGTGCCAGCAGCGTGTCGTCCGCGGATGGAAACACCATATATTTT. The full variable domain, its missing parts supplied by reference TRBV9 and TRBJ1-3, is DSGVTQTPKHLITATGQRVTLRCSPRSGDLSVYWYQQSLDQGLQFLIQYYNGEERAKGNILERFSAQQFPDLHSELNLSSLELGDSALYFCASSVSSADGNTIYFGEGSWLTVV.

The chain uses TRBV6-8 and TRBJ1-2, with D maybe TRBD1 (6 bases). This CDR3 comprises 13 residues. Per the germline V gene, CDR1 is MNHGY and CDR2 is SAAAGT. Trimming took 6 bases from V and 6 from J, leaving 14 bases between them. This CDR3 is CASRGRGWDGYTF. The DNA of the CDR3 is TGTGCCAGCAGGGGCAGGGGATGGGATGGCTACACCTTC.

The chain is built from TRBV6-8 and TRBJ1-2; TRBD1 aligns across 9 bases. The germline CDR1 and CDR2 sequences are MNHGY and SAAAGT. J was trimmed by 0 bases and V by 7 bases; bases with no gene match: 12. This CDR3 is built from 17 residues. The CDR3: CASTMTGGPVSNYGYTF. The CDR3 DNA reads as TGTGCCAGCACTATGACAGGGGGGCCCGTTTCTAACTATGGCTACACCTTC.

This sequence joins TRBV19 and TRBJ2-7; 9 bases are a match to TRBD2. V gave up 5 bases and J gave up 6 bases; unmatched junction bases: 5. The CDR3 length is 13 residues. Germline lookup yields CDR1 LNHDA and CDR2 SQIVND (reference sequence). CDR3 bases: TGTGCCAGTAGTGCCATGGGACTAGCCGAGCAGTACTTC. Its translation: CASSAMGLAEQYF.

The V and J genes are TRBV15 and TRBJ1-2; TRBD1 agrees at 11 bases. The CDR3 spans 16 residues. From germline, CDR1 is LNHNV and CDR2 YYDKDF (reference sequence). Trimming at V came to 1 base and at J to 7 bases, leaving 8 bases not matched to a gene. In DNA form, the CDR3 reads TGTGCCACCAGCAGAGGGGGACAGGGGGAAGCGACTGGCTACACCTTC. Amino acids: CATSRGGQGEATGYTF.

V gene TRBV1 combines with J gene TRBJ2-5; the table names TRBD1, a call not compared with the DNA. TRBV1 constitutes a pseudogene. The length of the CDR3 is 15 residues. CDR3: CASSQDQTNEETQYF. The DNA of the CDR3 is TGCGCCAGCAGCCAAGATCAGACAAACGAAGAGACCCAGTACTTC.